This paragraph reports one T cell receptor beta chain. The antigen is unknown. One tube held mixed TRB-A and TRB-B primer pools for touch-down PCR. TCRdb reprocessed the multiplex PCR reads, keeping one entry per CDR3 protein, no DNA. There are several thousand distinct CDR3 sequences in the sample, with 18% held by the top ten. TRB amplification used 250 ng of peripheral blood genomic DNA. The data originate from a study of T cell clusters in autoimmune cytopenias. Study-wide results and caveats: TRB repertoire shifts in secondary cytopenia and chronic lymphocytic leukemia mostly reflected lymphoma, not autoimmunity.

This sample also belongs to another study, concerning T cell repertoires in aging, cancer and after chemotherapy.

The receptor comes from a human donor in good health. Sequencing used peripheral blood.

CDR3: CASWGGQGGNEQFF. V usage is TRBV12-3 or TRBV12-4 and J usage is TRBJ2-1; TCRdb proposes TRBD1, but this gene call is untestable without DNA. The CDR3 contains 14 residues.